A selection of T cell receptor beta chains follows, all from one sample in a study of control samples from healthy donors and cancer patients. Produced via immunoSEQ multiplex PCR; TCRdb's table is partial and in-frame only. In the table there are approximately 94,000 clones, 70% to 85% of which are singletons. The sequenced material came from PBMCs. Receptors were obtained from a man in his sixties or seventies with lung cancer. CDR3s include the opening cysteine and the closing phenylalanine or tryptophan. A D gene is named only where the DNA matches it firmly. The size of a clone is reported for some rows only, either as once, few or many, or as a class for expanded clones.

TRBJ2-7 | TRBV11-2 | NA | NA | TGTGCCAGCAGCTTAGATGGCCCCGAGCAGTACTTC | CASSLDGPEQYF
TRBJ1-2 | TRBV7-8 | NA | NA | TGTGCCAGCAGCTTCCAGGGGAATGGCTACACCTTC | CASSFQGNGYTF
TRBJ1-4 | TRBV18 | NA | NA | TGTGCCAGCTCCCATTCGTCGACAGTTAATGAAAAACTGTTTTTT | CASSHSSTVNEKLFF
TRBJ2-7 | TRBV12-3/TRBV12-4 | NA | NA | TGTGCCAGCAGTAGACCGGCCCCCCACGAGCAGTACTTC | CASSRPAPHEQYF
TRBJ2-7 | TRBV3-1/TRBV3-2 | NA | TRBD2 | TGTGCCAGCAGCCGATGGCGCGGATCGGCGGGGGGCTCCTACGAGCAGTACTTC | CASSRWRGSAGGSYEQYF
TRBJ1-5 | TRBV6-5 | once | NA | TGTGCCAGCAGACTTCCGGGGGAAAATCAGCCCCAGCATTTT | CASRLPGENQPQHF
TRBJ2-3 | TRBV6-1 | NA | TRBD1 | TGTGCCAGCAGTGAGCGGACAGGACCTTATAGCACAGATACGCAGTATTTT | CASSERTGPYSTDTQYF
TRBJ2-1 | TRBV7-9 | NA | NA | TGTGCCAGCTTCCTAGGGGCCTCCTACAATGAGCAGTTCTTC | CASFLGASYNEQFF
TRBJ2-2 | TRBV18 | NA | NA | TGTGCCAGCCCGACACAGGGTAACACCGGGGAGCTGTTTTTT | CASPTQGNTGELFF
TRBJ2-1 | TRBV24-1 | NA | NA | TGTGCCACCAGTGATACCGCCGTAAGCTCCTACAATGAGCAGTTCTTC | CATSDTAVSSYNEQFF
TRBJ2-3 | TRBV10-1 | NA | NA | TGCGCCAGCAGCGCGGATGGTAGCGGATTGAACACAGATACGCAGTATTTT | CASSADGSGLNTDTQYF
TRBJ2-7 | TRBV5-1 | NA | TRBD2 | TGCGCCAGCAGCGCCACACTAGCGACCGCCTACGAGCAGTACTTC | CASSATLATAYEQYF
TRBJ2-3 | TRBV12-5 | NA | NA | TGTGCTAGTGGTTTGGGTCCAGATACGCAGTATTTT | CASGLGPDTQYF
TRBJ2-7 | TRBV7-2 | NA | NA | TGTGCCAGCAGCTTATTAACCCGTAGTCCCTACGAGCAGTACTTC | CASSLLTRSPYEQYF
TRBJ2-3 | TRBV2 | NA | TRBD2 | TGTGCCAGCAGAGCCGGGACTAGAATGGATACGCAGTATTTT | CASRAGTRMDTQYF
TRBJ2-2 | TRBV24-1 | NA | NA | TGTGCCACCAGTGATTTGTCCGACGGTACGAACACCGGGGAGCTGTTTTTT | CATSDLSDGTNTGELFF
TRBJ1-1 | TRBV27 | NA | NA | TGTGCCAGCAGTCCCCCGGGGCCCAACACTGAAGCTTTCTTT | CASSPPGPNTEAFF
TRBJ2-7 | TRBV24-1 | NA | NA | TGTGCCACCAGTGATCAAACCGGGACCTTCGGTTACGAGCAGTACTTC | CATSDQTGTFGYEQYF
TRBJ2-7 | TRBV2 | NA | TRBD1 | TGTGCCAGCGGGAAGGGACAGGGAAGATTCTACGAGCAGTACTTC | CASGKGQGRFYEQYF
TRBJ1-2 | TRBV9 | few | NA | TGTGCCAGCAGCGGGCCCCTGGTCGGAGGATATGGCTACACCTTC | CASSGPLVGGYGYTF
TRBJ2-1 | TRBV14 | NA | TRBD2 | TGTGCCAGCAGCCAAGGTAGCGGGGGATCCTACAATGAGCAGTTCTTC | CASSQGSGGSYNEQFF
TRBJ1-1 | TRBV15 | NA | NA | TGTGCCACTGAACCGGACACGAACACTGAAGCTTTCTTT | CATEPDTNTEAFF
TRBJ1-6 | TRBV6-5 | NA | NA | TGTGCCAGCAGGGTGGGGACCGGATCACCCCTCCACTTT | CASRVGTGSPLHF
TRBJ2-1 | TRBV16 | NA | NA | TGTGCCAGCAGCCAAAACGGAGATTTGGGCTACAATGAGCAGTTCTTC | CASSQNGDLGYNEQFF
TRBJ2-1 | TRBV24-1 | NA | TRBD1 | TGTGCCACCAGTGACCCGACAGGGGCCAATGAGCAGTTCTTC | CATSDPTGANEQFF
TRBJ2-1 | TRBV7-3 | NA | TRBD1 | TGTGCCAGCAGCTTGGGACAGGCTAACAATGAGCAGTTCTTC | CASSLGQANNEQFF
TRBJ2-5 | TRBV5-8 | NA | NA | TGTGCCAGCAGCCCCGGGGCGTGCAGGGAGGAAGAGACCCAGTACTTC | CASSPGACREEETQYF
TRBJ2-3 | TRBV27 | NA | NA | TGTGCCAGCAGTTTCAACAGGGTTACAGATACGCAGTATTTT | CASSFNRVTDTQYF
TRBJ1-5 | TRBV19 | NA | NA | TGTGCCAGTACCGCCCCCACCAATGGGATTCAGCCCCAGCATTTT | CASTAPTNGIQPQHF
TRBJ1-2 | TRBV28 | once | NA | TGTGCCAGCAGAACGGGACTGGTCTATGGCTACACCTTC | CASRTGLVYGYTF
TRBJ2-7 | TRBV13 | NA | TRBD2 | TGTGCCAGCAGCCGTACGACTAGCGGGGGGTACGAGCAGTACTTC | CASSRTTSGGYEQYF
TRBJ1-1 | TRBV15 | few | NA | TGTGCCACCAGCAGGGGGATGAACACTGAAGCTTTCTTT | CATSRGMNTEAFF
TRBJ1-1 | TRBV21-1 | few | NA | TGTGCCAGCAGCAGCCGGGTGGACCTGAACACTGAAGCTTTCTTT | CASSSRVDLNTEAFF
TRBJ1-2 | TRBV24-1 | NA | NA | TGTGCCACCAGTGAGGGAGGGACCGGGGCTGGCTACACCTTC | CATSEGGTGAGYTF
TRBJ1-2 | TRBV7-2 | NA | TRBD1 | TGTGCCAGCAGCTTAGTATCCGGGCAGGGGGCCCGTCCGAGCACCTTC | CASSLVSGQGARPSTF
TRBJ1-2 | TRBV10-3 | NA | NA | TGTGCCATCAGTGAGTCTGGGGAGGTGGATGGCTACACCTTC | CAISESGEVDGYTF
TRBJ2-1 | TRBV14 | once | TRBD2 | TGTGCCAGCAGCCAAGATCTGGGAGCGGGGGGGGTGTACAATGAGCAGTTCTTC | CASSQDLGAGGVYNEQFF
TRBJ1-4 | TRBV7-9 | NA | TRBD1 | TGTGCCAGCAGCTTGACAGGGAGGAGTGAAAAACTGTTTTTT | CASSLTGRSEKLFF
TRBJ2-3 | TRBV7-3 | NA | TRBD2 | TGTGCCAGCAGCTCAGGACTAGCGGGGGGTTCAGATACGCAGTATTTT | CASSSGLAGGSDTQYF
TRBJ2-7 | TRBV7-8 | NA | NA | TGTGCCAGCAGCCCAAATCGGGGACCCTACGAGCAGTACTTC | CASSPNRGPYEQYF
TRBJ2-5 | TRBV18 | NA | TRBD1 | TGTGCCAGCTCTTTCGGGACAGGGACCCAGTACTTC | CASSFGTGTQYF
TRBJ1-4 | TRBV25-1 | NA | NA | TGTGCCAGCAGTGAATTGAGGGGCAGTAATGAAAAACTGTTTTTT | CASSELRGSNEKLFF
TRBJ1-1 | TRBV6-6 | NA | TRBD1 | TGTGCCAGCAGACACAGGGGGCCCCCGGACGCTTTCTTT | CASRHRGPPDAFF
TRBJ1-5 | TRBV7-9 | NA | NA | TGTGCCAGCAGCTCCGGACAGCTCAATCAGCCCCAGCATTTT | CASSSGQLNQPQHF
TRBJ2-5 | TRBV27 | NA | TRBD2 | TGTGCCAGCAGTTTATTGTCTAGCGGGACCTACCAAGAGACCCAGTACTTC | CASSLLSSGTYQETQYF
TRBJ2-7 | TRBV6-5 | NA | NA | TGTGCCAGCGTACCGGACGGACTCCAAGAGCAGTACTTC | CASVPDGLQEQYF
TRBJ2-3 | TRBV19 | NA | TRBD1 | TGTGCCAGTAGGGGGGGCCGACAGGGGGGGACAGATACGCAGTATTTT | CASRGGRQGGTDTQYF
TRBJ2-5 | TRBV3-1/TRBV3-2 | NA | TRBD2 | TGTGCCAGCAGCTACACGACTAGCGGGGGGGCCATAAATCAAGAGACCCAGTACTTC | CASSYTTSGGAINQETQYF
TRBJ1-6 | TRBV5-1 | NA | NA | TGCGCCAGCAGCTTTGGACAGCATAATTCACCCCTCCACTTT | CASSFGQHNSPLHF
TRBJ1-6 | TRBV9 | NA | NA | TGTGCCAGCAGCGTAGAGACAGCCAATTCACCCCTCCACTTT | CASSVETANSPLHF
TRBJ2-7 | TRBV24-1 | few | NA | TGTGCCACCTTGTCGGGCTCGGGGAGCTCCTACGAGCAGTACTTC | CATLSGSGSSYEQYF